The 26 T cell receptor beta chains listed next were all sequenced from one sample in a study of T cells in Graves' hyperthyroidism and ophthalmopathy. Amplification yielded TCR beta CDR3 regions, with RNA transcripts as the source. HTBI primers drove first-round RT-PCR of the TCR CDR3. TCRdb redid the calling of the multiplex PCR reads with MiXCR, one entry per CDR3 protein. The sample consists of some 490,000 distinct CDR3 sequences, about 22% of them appearing once. The sequenced sample was blood. These receptors all come from a woman aged 70-85 years with Graves' ophthalmopathy.

This clonotype occurred many times. The gene calls are TRBV7-2 and TRBJ2-7, with no clear D. Trimming removed 2 bases from V and 0 bases from J, with 11 bases in between. Germline V gives CDR1 SGHTA, CDR2 FQGNSA. This CDR3 spans 15 amino acids. DNA of the CDR3: TGTGCCAGCAGCTTATTGGCGGTGAGCTCCTACGAGCAGTACTTC. Translated, it gives CASSLLAVSSYEQYF.

This clonotype was observed many times. The chain recombines TRBV2 with TRBJ2-1, with TRBD2 matching 11 bases. The CDR3 loop spans 20 amino acids. Trimming removed 7 bases from V and 1 base from J; junction bases left unmatched: 18. Looked up from germline, CDR1 is SNHLY and CDR2 is FYNNEI. CDR3 residues: CASKSPASGRRGGSYNEQFF. The CDR3 nucleotides read TGTGCCAGCAAGTCGCCGGCTAGCGGGAGGCGGGGTGGATCCTACAATGAGCAGTTCTTC.

The chain recombines TRBV5-1 with TRBJ2-3; D possibly corresponds to TRBD2 (5 bases). The CDR3 has 16 residues. Germline V gives CDR1 SGHRS, CDR2 YFSETQ. V dropped 0 bases and J dropped 6 bases, with 17 bases sitting between them. CDR3 sequence (DNA): TGCGCCAGCAGCTTGGGAGGGAGACACCTCCGGGATACGCAGTATTTT. Protein: CASSLGGRHLRDTQYF.

This clonotype was seen a few times. The chain has TRBV12-3 or TRBV12-4 and TRBJ2-5; the match to TRBD2 covers 9 bases. V shed 3 bases, J shed 4 bases, and the junction held 9 bases outside the gene matches. This CDR3 comprises 16 residues. CDR3 nucleotide sequence: TGTGCCAGCAGTTTCCTGGCGGGAGGGCCCGGAGAGACCCAGTACTTC. Its protein is CASSFLAGGPGETQYF.

The CDR3 region is CSVRDREFSGANVLTF. CDR3 DNA: TGCAGCGTCCGGGACAGGGAATTCTCTGGGGCCAACGTCCTGACTTTC. The chain couples TRBV29-1 to TRBJ2-6; 9 bases match TRBD1. The CDR3 contains 16 residues. V trimming: 6 bases; J trimming: 0 bases; junction bases outside the gene matches: 6. CDR1 is SQVTM, CDR2 ANQGSEA, per germline.

The gene calls are TRBV19 and TRBJ1-2; D remains unclear. Germline V CDR1 and CDR2: LNHDA, SQIVND (reference sequence). The germline V and J ends were trimmed by 6 bases and 3 bases, with 11 bases remaining between them. The CDR3 spans 13 residues. The CDR3 reads CASSIAPDYGYTF. CDR3 coding DNA: TGTGCCAGTAGCATCGCCCCCGACTATGGCTACACCTTC.

The chain combines TRBV6-1 with TRBJ2-4, with 12 bases lining up with TRBD2. The CDR3 runs 17 residues. Germline V CDR1 and CDR2: MNHNS, SASEGT. V shed 6 bases and J 2 bases; nucleotides not matched to a gene: 8. Here the CDR3 reads CASRSRLAGVSKNIQYF. The CDR3 coding sequence is TGTGCCAGCAGATCCCGACTAGCGGGAGTATCCAAAAACATTCAGTACTTC.

The rearrangement links TRBV19 to TRBJ2-1; 12 bases map to TRBD2. Germline V gene lookup returns CDR1 LNHDA and CDR2 SQIVND (reference sequence). This CDR3 has 15 amino acids. With V trimmed by 3 bases and J by 8 bases, 5 bases remained unmatched. The CDR3 coding sequence is TGTGCCAGTAGTATGACTAGCGGGAGTAAAGATGAGCAGTTCTTC. Its protein product is CASSMTSGSKDEQFF.

This clonotype was observed at least ten times. The genes are TRBV29-1 and TRBJ1-2, with a weak D call TRBD1 (5 bases). Germline V lookup: CDR1 SQVTM, CDR2 ANQGSEA. There are 14 residues in the CDR3. Between the trimmed V and J ends, which lost 0 bases and 4 bases, there was a span of 12 bases. The CDR3 coding sequence is TGCAGCGTTGAAGATCGGGGCAGGAGCTATGGCTACACCTTC. Amino acids: CSVEDRGRSYGYTF.

The J gene is TRBJ2-4, the V gene TRBV6-1; no reliable D call. Germline V lookup: CDR1 MNHNS, CDR2 SASEGT. The length of the CDR3 is 12 residues. V lost 2 bases to trimming and J lost 6 bases, with 5 bases between them. The CDR3 DNA follows: TGTGCCAGCAGTGAATCCAGAAACATTCAGTACTTC. Translation gives CASSESRNIQYF.

This clonotype came up many times. The chain uses TRBV12-3 or TRBV12-4 and TRBJ2-3, with a tentative D call TRBD2 (5 bases). V lost 3 bases, J lost 1 base, and 8 bases lay in between. The CDR3 runs 14 residues. The CDR3 region is CASSFGGRTDTQYF. In DNA form, the CDR3 reads TGTGCCAGCAGTTTTGGCGGGCGCACAGATACGCAGTATTTT.

This clonotype was detected a few times. This chain links TRBV9 with TRBJ2-7, with unresolved D. This CDR3 has 15 amino acids. Trimming removed 0 bases from V and 2 bases from J, with 12 bases in between. Per germline, CDR1 SGDLS and CDR2 YYNGEE. The CDR3 reads CASSVEPSPAYEQYF. The CDR3 coding sequence is TGTGCCAGCAGCGTAGAGCCCAGTCCGGCCTACGAGCAGTACTTC.

This clonotype came up a few times. This rearrangement joins TRBV5-1 to TRBJ2-7; TRBD1 matches 9 bases. The CDR3 spans 15 residues. V shed 3 bases and J 4 bases; nucleotides not matched to a gene: 8. Germline V gives CDR1 SGHRS, CDR2 YFSETQ. CDR3 nucleotide sequence: TGCGCCAGCAGCTCGGGGACAGGGAATCTGTACGAGCAGTACTTC. It yields the protein CASSSGTGNLYEQYF.

This chain joins TRBV2 and TRBJ2-1; 10 bases are a match to TRBD1. Germline V gene data show CDR1 as SNHLY and CDR2 as FYNNEI. The CDR3 totals 14 residues. V shed 3 bases, J shed 8 bases, and the junction held 4 bases outside the gene matches. CDR3 residues: CASSESTGGDEQFF. Written as DNA, the CDR3 is TGTGCCAGCAGTGAGTCGACAGGGGGCGATGAGCAGTTCTTC.

The sample holds a few counts of this clonotype. This chain links TRBV10-3 with TRBJ1-2; no firm D call. Germline assignment: CDR1 ENHRY and CDR2 SYGVKD. This CDR3 spans 11 amino acids. The ends were cut back, 5 bases at V and 8 bases at J, with 9 bases in the middle. CDR3 bases: TGTGCCATCAGTTACTCTGTGGGCTACACCTTC. Protein product: CAISYSVGYTF.

V gene TRBV5-1 combines with J gene TRBJ2-6; a weak D match, TRBD1 (6 bases). The germline V gene has CDR1 SGHRS and CDR2 YFSETQ. The CDR3 length is 17 residues. Trimming cost V 0 bases and J 4 bases, with 14 bases left between them. CDR3 protein: CASSLGPQGAGANVLTF. The CDR3 nucleotides are TGCGCCAGCAGCTTGGGCCCACAGGGTGCAGGGGCCAACGTCCTGACTTTC.

This clonotype was picked up a small number of times. The gene calls are TRBV4-1 and TRBJ2-1; D ambiguous. The CDR3 extends over 15 amino acids. Trimming removed 2 bases at V and 4 bases at J, with 12 bases between. Germline V gene lookup returns CDR1 MGHRA and CDR2 YSYEKL. The CDR3 DNA follows: TGCGCCAGCAGCCAAAATCTTGTAGGTTACAATGAGCAGTTCTTC. Translation gives CASSQNLVGYNEQFF.

The table lists this clonotype with a few counts. The chain links TRBV5-1 to TRBJ2-7; perhaps TRBD2 as D (5 bases). Per germline, CDR1 SGHRS and CDR2 YFSETQ. The CDR3 covers 14 residues. Trimming pared 4 bases from V and 7 bases from J, leaving 18 bases between. The CDR3 DNA follows: TGCGCCAGCAGCCCGGGGAGCAGTGGAGAGGAGCAGTACTTC. The encoded protein is CASSPGSSGEEQYF.

This chain joins TRBV24-1 and TRBJ2-2; 12 nucleotides agree with TRBD2. Trimming at V came to 1 base and at J to 0 bases, leaving 14 bases not matched to a gene. This CDR3 is 22 amino acids long. The V gene's germline CDR1 is KGHDR and CDR2 SFDVKD. CDR3 loop: CATSDLSLPGLAGGTNTGELFF. In nucleotides, the CDR3 is TGTGCCACCAGTGATTTATCTCTCCCCGGGCTAGCGGGAGGGACGAACACCGGGGAGCTGTTTTTT.

The genes are TRBV10-3 and TRBJ2-7, with TRBD2 matching 11 bases. This CDR3 is 14 amino acids long. Germline lookup yields CDR1 ENHRY and CDR2 SYGVKD. The V gene end was trimmed by 5 bases and the J gene end by 7 bases; junction bases not matched to a gene: 7. The CDR3 DNA sequence: TGTGCCATCAGTACCGGGACTAGCGGTAGGGAGCAGTACTTC. Translating gives CAISTGTSGREQYF.

This clonotype has a handful of counts. The gene calls are TRBV27 and TRBJ1-4; 7 nucleotides line up with TRBD1. The CDR3 is 15 residues long. The germline CDR1 and CDR2 sequences are MNHEY and SMNVEV (reference sequence). V shed 6 bases and J 6 bases; nucleotides not matched to a gene: 10. The CDR3 loop reads CASRRYRGSDEKLFF. DNA of the CDR3: TGTGCCAGCAGGCGTTACAGGGGCAGTGATGAAAAACTGTTTTTT. Using reference TRBV27 and TRBJ1-4 for the parts outside the CDR3, the full variable domain is EAQVTQNPRYLITVTGKKLTVTCSQNMNHEYMSWYRQDPGLGLRQIYYSMNVEVTDKGDVPEGYKVSRKEKRNFPLILESPSPNQTSLYFCASRRYRGSDEKLFFGSGTQLSVL.

V and J are TRBV7-8 and TRBJ2-2, with D maybe TRBD1 (6 bases). This CDR3 spans 19 amino acids. Germline CDR1 is SGHVS and CDR2 is FQNEAQ. Trimming took 2 bases from V and 4 from J, leaving 23 bases between them. CDR3 in DNA: TGTGCCAGCAGCTTACCTCCTTGGACAGTATCTCGAGCCACCGGGGAGCTGTTTTTT. Translating gives CASSLPPWTVSRATGELFF.

This clonotype has more than one count but fewer than ten. V and J are TRBV29-1 and TRBJ2-1; 9 bases are shared with TRBD2. CDR3 size: 13 residues. V dropped 5 bases and J dropped 9; count of bases not matched to a gene: 8. Germline loops: CDR1 SQVTM, CDR2 ANQGSEA. The CDR3 region has the DNA TGCAGCGTTTTTGCGGGAGGGCCTGTTGAGCAGTTCTTC. It yields the protein CSVFAGGPVEQFF.

The chain couples TRBV28 to TRBJ1-3, with D possibly matching TRBD1 (6 bases). Trimming took off 2 bases at V and 8 bases at J, with 10 bases between the two ends. The CDR3 contains 13 residues. In germline, CDR1 is MDHEN, CDR2 SYDVKM. CDR3 amino acids: CASSLGGQYTIYF. The CDR3 coding sequence is TGTGCCAGCAGTTTAGGGGGCCAGTACACCATATATTTT.

As regards this clonotype: Given a much more abundant clone one base away, this may be a read error. CDR3 in amino acids: CASSLGGFGNEPFF. The CDR3 region has the DNA TGTGCCAGCAGCTTGGGTGGTTTCGGAAATGAGCCGTTCTTC. The gene calls are TRBV11-2 and TRBJ2-1, with no clear D. Germline V gene sequence: CDR1 SGHAT, CDR2 FQNNGV. This CDR3 is 14 amino acids long.

This clonotype was recorded at least ten times. The J gene is TRBJ2-7, the V gene TRBV19, with a possible D match to TRBD2 (6 bases). Trimming stripped 4 bases from V and 6 bases from J, with 22 bases between. The germline gives CDR1 LNHDA, CDR2 SQIVND (reference sequence). The CDR3 loop spans 16 amino acids. CDR3 bases: TGTGCCAGTAGTACCCACGCGACTAGATCCTCGATCGAGCAGTACTTC. Its protein product is CASSTHATRSSIEQYF.